This is a list of T cell receptor beta chains from one sample in a study of radiation and T cells in renal cell carcinoma. Assay used: immunoSEQ multiplex PCR; TCRdb lists only in-frame clones, some missing. The data contain 110,000 to 150,000 clones, around nine tenths of them singletons. The sequences come from blood, collected from a patient whose treatment included radiotherapy and nephrectomy. These receptors all stem from a woman between 50 and 59 years old with renal cell carcinoma. Both conserved end residues are part of each CDR3. The D gene is left open where the match is weak. A row's size may be missing; if present it is once, few, many or a size class.

D: TRBD1; J: TRBJ1-1; size: -; V: TRBV5-1; CDR3: CASSLGTGGNTEAFF; DNA: TGCGCCAGCAGCTTGGGGACAGGGGGCAATACTGAAGCTTTCTTT
D: TRBD2; J: TRBJ2-2; size: few; V: TRBV11-2; CDR3: CASSPSGRELFF; DNA: TGTGCCAGCAGCCCTAGCGGGCGGGAGCTGTTTTTT
D: TRBD1; J: TRBJ1-2; size: -; V: TRBV27; CDR3: CASLPLDRDNYGYTF; DNA: TGTGCCAGCCTACCCTTGGACAGGGATAACTATGGCTACACCTTC
D: TRBD1; J: TRBJ1-1; size: -; V: TRBV6-5; CDR3: CASSSDRGLATEAFF; DNA: TGTGCCAGCAGTTCGGACAGGGGGCTTGCCACTGAAGCTTTCTTT
D: -; J: TRBJ1-2; size: -; V: TRBV5-6; CDR3: CASSLSGDTDHPYGYTF; DNA: TGTGCCAGCAGCTTGAGTGGTGACACCGACCACCCCTATGGCTACACCTTC
D: -; J: TRBJ1-5; size: -; V: TRBV7-9; CDR3: CASTLRGNQPQHF; DNA: TGTGCCAGCACCCTCCGGGGGAATCAGCCCCAGCATTTT
D: -; J: TRBJ2-1; size: -; V: TRBV4-1; CDR3: CASSQASRDKQFF; DNA: TGCGCCAGCAGCCAAGCCTCCCGGGACAAGCAGTTCTTC
D: -; J: TRBJ1-5; size: -; V: TRBV19; CDR3: CASSIGTDQPQHF; DNA: TGTGCCAGTAGTATCGGCACCGATCAGCCCCAGCATTTT
D: -; J: TRBJ1-5; size: -; V: TRBV18; CDR3: CASSPNAGRGQPQHF; DNA: TGTGCCAGCTCACCTAACGCGGGCAGGGGTCAGCCCCAGCATTTT
D: TRBD1; J: TRBJ2-7; size: -; V: TRBV6-5; CDR3: CASRDSSYEQYF; DNA: TGTGCCAGCCGGGACAGCTCCTACGAGCAGTACTTC
D: -; J: TRBJ2-5; size: -; V: TRBV6-5; CDR3: CATARDREVGETQYF; DNA: TGTGCCACCGCTCGAGACAGGGAGGTTGGGGAGACCCAGTACTTC
D: TRBD1; J: TRBJ1-2; size: -; V: TRBV11-2; CDR3: CASSLGDRGGYGYTF; DNA: TGTGCCAGCAGCTTAGGGGACAGGGGAGGCTATGGCTACACCTTC
D: TRBD1; J: TRBJ2-7; size: -; V: TRBV12-5; CDR3: CASGLKASNRGQIYEQYF; DNA: TGTGCTAGTGGTTTGAAAGCTTCCAACAGGGGGCAGATTTACGAGCAGTACTTC
D: -; J: TRBJ2-7; size: -; V: TRBV28; CDR3: CASSLRGIRGEQYF; DNA: TGTGCCAGCAGTTTAAGGGGTATCCGGGGCGAGCAGTACTTC
D: -; J: TRBJ2-7; size: -; V: TRBV29-1; CDR3: CSVGEGQYEQYF; DNA: TGCAGCGTTGGGGAGGGACAGTACGAGCAGTACTTC
D: -; J: TRBJ1-1; size: -; V: TRBV19; CDR3: CASIPRVTAEAFF; DNA: TGTGCCAGTATCCCCAGGGTTACCGCTGAAGCTTTCTTT
D: -; J: TRBJ1-1; size: -; V: TRBV11-2; CDR3: CASSFMVGLMNTEAFF; DNA: TGTGCCAGCAGCTTCATGGTGGGGCTCATGAACACTGAAGCTTTCTTT
D: -; J: TRBJ1-4; size: -; V: TRBV4-3; CDR3: CASSQDLGPTTNEKLFF; DNA: TGCGCCAGCAGCCAAGATCTGGGCCCCACAACTAATGAAAAACTGTTTTTT
D: -; J: TRBJ1-1; size: once; V: TRBV5-1; CDR3: CASSSLLNTEAFF; DNA: TGCGCCAGCAGCTCTTTATTGAACACTGAAGCTTTCTTT
D: -; J: TRBJ1-5; size: -; V: TRBV16; CDR3: CASSHPGEEGNQPQHF; DNA: TGTGCCAGCAGCCACCCAGGGGAGGAGGGCAATCAGCCCCAGCATTTT
D: -; J: TRBJ2-7; size: -; V: TRBV12-5; CDR3: CASGPDTYSYEQYF; DNA: TGTGCTAGTGGTCCTGACACCTACTCCTACGAGCAGTACTTC
D: -; J: TRBJ1-1; size: once; V: TRBV18; CDR3: CASSRARFEAFF; DNA: TGTGCCAGCTCCAGGGCCCGGTTTGAAGCTTTCTTT
D: -; J: TRBJ2-7; size: -; V: TRBV29-1; CDR3: CSVAGGPLYEQYF; DNA: TGCAGCGTCGCAGGGGGGCCTCTCTACGAGCAGTACTTC
D: -; J: TRBJ2-1; size: -; V: TRBV10-3; CDR3: CAIAGGYYNEQFF; DNA: TGTGCCATCGCTGGGGGCTACTACAATGAGCAGTTCTTC
D: TRBD2; J: TRBJ2-7; size: -; V: TRBV7-9; CDR3: CASSTSSGGRSYEQYF; DNA: TGTGCCAGCAGCACATCCAGCGGGGGCCGCTCCTACGAGCAGTACTTC
D: -; J: TRBJ2-2; size: -; V: TRBV13; CDR3: CASSPTGLGNTGELFF; DNA: TGTGCCAGCAGCCCCACAGGGCTAGGTAACACCGGGGAGCTGTTTTTT
D: -; J: TRBJ2-2; size: -; V: TRBV5-1; CDR3: CASSLEGPNTGELFF; DNA: TGCGCCAGCAGCTTGGAAGGACCGAACACCGGGGAGCTGTTTTTT
D: -; J: TRBJ2-5; size: -; V: TRBV7-7; CDR3: CASSLSTQETQYF; DNA: TGTGCTAGCAGCTTATCAACCCAAGAGACCCAGTACTTC
D: TRBD1; J: TRBJ2-3; size: -; V: TRBV7-9; CDR3: CASRGQGGPDTQYF; DNA: TGTGCCAGCAGGGGACAGGGAGGACCCGATACGCAGTATTTT
D: TRBD1; J: TRBJ2-6; size: -; V: TRBV2; CDR3: CASIPGQGAPGANVLTF; DNA: TGTGCCAGCATTCCGGGACAGGGGGCCCCTGGGGCCAACGTCCTGACTTTC
D: -; J: TRBJ1-2; size: -; V: TRBV5-5; CDR3: CASSLFAGYTF; DNA: TGTGCCAGCAGCTTGTTCGCTGGCTACACCTTC
D: -; J: TRBJ1-2; size: -; V: TRBV19; CDR3: CASSIYGGVNYGYTF; DNA: TGTGCCAGTAGTATATATGGGGGGGTGAACTATGGCTACACCTTC
D: -; J: TRBJ2-7; size: -; V: TRBV6-5; CDR3: CASSSRDLSEQYF; DNA: TGTGCCAGCAGTTCCAGGGATTTGAGCGAGCAGTACTTC
D: -; J: TRBJ1-6; size: -; V: TRBV27; CDR3: CASSLGSFNSPLHF; DNA: TGTGCCAGCAGTTTAGGCAGCTTTAATTCACCCCTCCACTTT
D: -; J: TRBJ2-3; size: once; V: TRBV5-1; CDR3: CASSLGRTAGTDTQYF; DNA: TGCGCCAGCAGCTTGGGACGGACAGCCGGAACAGATACGCAGTATTTT
D: -; J: TRBJ2-1; size: -; V: TRBV19; CDR3: CASSEQPYVRNEQFF; DNA: TGTGCCAGTAGTGAACAACCCTACGTTAGGAATGAGCAGTTCTTC